The source of this T cell receptor beta chain is a study of CD8 T cells in ankylosing spondylitis. A few counts support this clonotype. Its antigen remains unidentified. Notes on the study in general: Clones linked to disease were reported to show significant enrichment in matched ankylosing spondylitis synovial fluid.

The CDR3 consists of 13 residues. CDR1 and CDR2 (germline): MGHDK, SYGVNS. V was shortened by 3 bases and J by 1 base, with 6 bases between the two germline ends. From the 5' RACE reads, TCRdb called clonotypes with MiXCR, one entry per CDR3 protein. Of around 280,000 distinct CDR3 sequences in the sample, 20% are singletons; the top ten hold about 8%. The clonotype was recovered from a male donor with ankylosing spondylitis or in good health (not recorded which). The rearrangement joins TRBV25-1 to TRBJ1-1; D remains ambiguous. The sample was blood, either unsorted or a sorted T cell fraction (not recorded which). CDR3 coding DNA: TGTGCCAGCAGTGAGCGACAGAACACTGAAGCTTTCTTT. Residues: CASSERQNTEAFF. The whole variable domain, remainder taken from reference TRBV25-1 and TRBJ1-1, is EADIYQTPRYLVIGTGKKITLECSQTMGHDKMYWYQQDPGMELHLIHYSYGVNSTEKGDLSSESTVSRIRTEHFPLTLESARPSHTSQYLCASSERQNTEAFFGQGTRLTVV.